This TCR beta chain derives from a study of sequential checkpoint blockade in melanoma. Treatment indicated: randomized to nivolumab then ipilimumab (arm A) or the reverse (arm B). None of the patients previously received DNA-damaging chemotherapy. The germline V gene encodes CDR1 SQVTM and CDR2 ANQGSEA. The V and J ends lost 7 bases and 7 bases respectively, with 16 bases between them. This CDR3 has 13 residues. The data were produced by immunoSEQ multiplex PCR, yet TCRdb's version contains in-frame clones alone and is incomplete. Altogether tens of thousands of clones are present, roughly a third being singletons, with the ten largest covering 1.5% to 2%.

The J gene is TRBJ1-4, the V gene TRBV29-1, with D possibly being TRBD1 (5 bases). Sequencing used tumor tissue (inferred from file names), obtained from a patient given nivolumab and ipilimumab in sequence. The sequence was obtained from a human donor with melanoma. This CDR3 reads CSALTARGEKLFF. CDR3 sequence (DNA): TGCAGCGCGCTGACAGCCCGGGGTGAAAAACTGTTTTTT.